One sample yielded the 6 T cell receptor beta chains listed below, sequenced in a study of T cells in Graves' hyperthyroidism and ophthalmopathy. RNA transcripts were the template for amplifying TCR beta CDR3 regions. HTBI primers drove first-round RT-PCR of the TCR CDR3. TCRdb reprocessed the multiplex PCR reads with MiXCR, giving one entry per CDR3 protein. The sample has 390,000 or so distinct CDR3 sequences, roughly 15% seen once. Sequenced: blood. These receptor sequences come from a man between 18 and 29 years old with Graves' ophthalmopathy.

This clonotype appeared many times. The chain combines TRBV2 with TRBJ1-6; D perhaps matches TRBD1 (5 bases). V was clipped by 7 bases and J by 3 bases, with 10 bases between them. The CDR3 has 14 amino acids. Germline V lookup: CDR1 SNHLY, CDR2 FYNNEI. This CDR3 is CASTTQGYNSPLHF. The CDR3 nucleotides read TGTGCCAGCACCACCCAGGGCTATAATTCACCCCTCCACTTT.

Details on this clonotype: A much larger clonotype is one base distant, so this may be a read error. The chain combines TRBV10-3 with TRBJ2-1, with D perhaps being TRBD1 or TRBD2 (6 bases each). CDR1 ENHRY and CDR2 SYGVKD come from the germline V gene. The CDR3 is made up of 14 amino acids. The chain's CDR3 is CAISKGGAYNEQLF. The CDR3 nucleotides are TGTGCCATCAGTAAGGGGGGAGCCTACAATGAGCAGCTCTTC.

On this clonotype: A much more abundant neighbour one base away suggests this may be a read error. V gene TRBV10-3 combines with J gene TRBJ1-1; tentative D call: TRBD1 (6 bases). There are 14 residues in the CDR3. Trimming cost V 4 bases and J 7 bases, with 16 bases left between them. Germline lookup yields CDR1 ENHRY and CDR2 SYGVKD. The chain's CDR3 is CAISGPTGWIEAFF. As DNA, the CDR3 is TGTGCCATCAGTGGGCCGACAGGATGGATTGAAGCTTTCTTT.

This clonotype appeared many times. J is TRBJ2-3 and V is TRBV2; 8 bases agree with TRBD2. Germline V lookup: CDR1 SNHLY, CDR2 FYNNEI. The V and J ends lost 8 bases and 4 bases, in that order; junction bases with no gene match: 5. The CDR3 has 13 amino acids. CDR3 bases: TGTGCCAGCTCGGGAGGGTTCGCAGATACGCAGTATTTT. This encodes CASSGGFADTQYF.

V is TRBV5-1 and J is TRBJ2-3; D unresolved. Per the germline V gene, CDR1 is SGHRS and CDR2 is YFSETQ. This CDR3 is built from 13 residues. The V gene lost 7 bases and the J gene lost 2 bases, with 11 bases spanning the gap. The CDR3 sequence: CASSVGLTDTQYF. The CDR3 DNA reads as TGCGCCAGCTCCGTCGGGCTCACAGATACGCAGTATTTT.

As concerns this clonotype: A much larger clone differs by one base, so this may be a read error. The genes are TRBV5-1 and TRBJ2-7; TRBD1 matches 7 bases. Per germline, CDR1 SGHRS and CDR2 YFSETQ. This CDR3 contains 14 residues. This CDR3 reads CASSFGTDSYGQYF. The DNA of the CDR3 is TGCGCCAGCAGCTTCGGGACAGACTCCTACGGGCAGTACTTC.